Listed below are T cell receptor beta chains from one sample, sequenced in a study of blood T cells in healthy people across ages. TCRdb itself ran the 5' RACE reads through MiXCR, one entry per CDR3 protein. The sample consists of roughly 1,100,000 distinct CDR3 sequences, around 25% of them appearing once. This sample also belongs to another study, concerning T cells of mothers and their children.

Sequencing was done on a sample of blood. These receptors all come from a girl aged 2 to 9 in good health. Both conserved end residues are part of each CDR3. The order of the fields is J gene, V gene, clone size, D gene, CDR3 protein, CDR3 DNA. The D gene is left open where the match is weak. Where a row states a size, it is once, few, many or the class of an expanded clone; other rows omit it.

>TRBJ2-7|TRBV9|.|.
CASSDHSYEQYF
TGTGCCAGCAGCGACCACTCCTACGAGCAGTACTTC
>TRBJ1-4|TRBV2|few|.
CASSGDPPEKLFF
TGTGCCAGCAGTGGGGACCCCCCTGAAAAACTGTTTTTT
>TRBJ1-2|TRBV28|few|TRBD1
CASSSPHLQGIPNYGYTF
TGTGCCAGCAGTTCACCCCACCTACAGGGGATTCCAAACTATGGCTACACCTTC
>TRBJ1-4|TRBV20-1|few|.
CSAREQDGEKLFF
TGCAGTGCTAGAGAGCAGGACGGGGAAAAACTGTTTTTT
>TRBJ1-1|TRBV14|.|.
CASSQNNVGRAFF
TGTGCCAGCAGCCAAAACAATGTTGGAAGGGCTTTCTTT
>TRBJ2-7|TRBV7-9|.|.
CASSSDLLGYEQYF
TGTGCCAGCAGCAGCGATCTCCTCGGCTACGAGCAGTACTTC
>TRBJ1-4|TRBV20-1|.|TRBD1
CSATERRGQGNEKLFF
TGCAGTGCTACCGAGCGGCGGGGACAGGGCAATGAAAAACTGTTTTTT
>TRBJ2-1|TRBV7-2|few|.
CASSLVATSIGEQFF
TGTGCCAGCAGCTTAGTAGCGACTAGTATCGGTGAGCAGTTCTTC
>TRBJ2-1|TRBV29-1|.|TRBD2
CSVEDHRGGEFSRNEQFF
TGCAGCGTTGAAGATCATCGCGGGGGGGAGTTTTCCCGAAATGAGCAGTTCTTC
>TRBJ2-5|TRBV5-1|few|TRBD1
CASSLPRTGGLEQYF
TGCGCCAGCAGCTTGCCCCGGACAGGGGGCTTGGAGCAGTACTTC
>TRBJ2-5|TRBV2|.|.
CASSDLKETQYF
TGTGCCAGCAGTGATCTTAAAGAGACCCAGTACTTC
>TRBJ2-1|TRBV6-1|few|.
CASSSLWIYNEQFF
TGTGCCAGCAGTTCCTTGTGGATCTACAATGAGCAGTTCTTC
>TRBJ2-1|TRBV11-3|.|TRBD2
CASSLDSFQRGRPHEQFF
TGTGCCAGCAGCTTAGATTCATTCCAGCGGGGGAGGCCGCATGAGCAGTTCTTC
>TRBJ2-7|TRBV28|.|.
CASSLRTSGEQYF
TGTGCCAGCAGTTTACGGACCTCCGGCGAGCAGTACTTC
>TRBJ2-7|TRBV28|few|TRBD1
CASSLWGTRTGRNEQYF
TGTGCCAGCAGTTTATGGGGTACTCGGACAGGGAGAAACGAGCAGTACTTC
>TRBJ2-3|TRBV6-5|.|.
CASSSSVGTDTQYF
TGTGCCAGCAGTTCCAGTGTCGGGACAGATACGCAGTATTTT
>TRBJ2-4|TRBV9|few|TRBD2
CASSTLGTSDSAIQYF
TGTGCCAGCAGCACACTCGGGACTAGCGATTCGGCCATTCAGTACTTC
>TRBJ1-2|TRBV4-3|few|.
CASSQRVQGDYGYTF
TGCGCCAGCAGCCAAAGGGTCCAGGGCGACTATGGCTACACCTTC
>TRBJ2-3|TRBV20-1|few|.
CSARDLAQPVADTQYF
TGCAGTGCTAGAGACTTAGCCCAACCAGTCGCAGATACGCAGTATTTT
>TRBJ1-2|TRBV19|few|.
CASSIGPLLSDGRDGYTF
TGTGCCAGTAGTATAGGGCCCCTTCTCAGCGACGGAAGGGATGGCTACACCTTC
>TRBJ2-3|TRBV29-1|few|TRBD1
CSVRDSRDTQYF
TGCAGCGTCCGGGACAGCAGAGATACGCAGTATTTT
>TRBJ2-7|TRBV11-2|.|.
CASSLDWAVTYEQYF
TGTGCCAGCAGCTTAGATTGGGCCGTTACCTACGAGCAGTACTTC
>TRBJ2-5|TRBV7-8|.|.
CASSPGGPRETQYF
TGTGCCAGCAGCCCCGGGGGGCCGAGAGAGACCCAGTACTTC
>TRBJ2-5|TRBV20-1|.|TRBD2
CSAGPGGRETQYF
TGCAGTGCTGGACCGGGAGGTCGAGAGACCCAGTACTTC
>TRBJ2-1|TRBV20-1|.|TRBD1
CSARAQGDYNEQFF
TGCAGTGCTAGAGCACAGGGGGATTACAATGAGCAGTTCTTC
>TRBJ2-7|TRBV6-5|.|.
CAPRVAYEQYF
TGTGCCCCGAGAGTGGCCTACGAGCAGTACTTC
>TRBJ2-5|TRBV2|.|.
CASRGDSQETQYF
TGTGCCAGCAGAGGGGACTCCCAAGAGACCCAGTACTTC
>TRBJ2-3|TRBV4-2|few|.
CASSYGRGRGAPDTQYF
TGTGCCAGCAGCTACGGCCGGGGCCGGGGGGCACCAGATACGCAGTATTTT
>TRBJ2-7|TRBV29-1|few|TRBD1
CSVDKGDRGPYEQYF
TGCAGCGTTGATAAAGGAGACAGGGGGCCCTACGAGCAGTACTTC
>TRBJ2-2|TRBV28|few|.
CASSTPTKLGELFF
TGTGCCAGCAGTACACCAACAAAGCTGGGGGAGCTGTTTTTT
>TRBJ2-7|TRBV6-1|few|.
CASYSTSYGEISRAYEQYF
TGTGCCAGCTATTCCACATCTTACGGGGAAATTTCGAGGGCGTACGAGCAGTACTTC
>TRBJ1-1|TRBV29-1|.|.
CSVDLGENTEAFF
TGCAGCGTTGATCTGGGGGAGAACACTGAAGCTTTCTTT
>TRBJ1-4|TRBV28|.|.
CASIRRVHRGNEKLFF
TGTGCCAGCATCCGTCGGGTCCATCGGGGGAATGAAAAACTGTTTTTT
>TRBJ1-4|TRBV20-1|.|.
CSARSVEVGKLFF
TGCAGTGCTAGATCGGTGGAGGTCGGAAAACTGTTTTTT
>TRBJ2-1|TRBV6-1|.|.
CASTRDHSYNEQFF
TGTGCCAGCACGAGGGACCACTCCTACAATGAGCAGTTCTTC
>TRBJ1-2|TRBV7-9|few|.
CASSFGESGGYTF
TGTGCCAGCAGCTTCGGGGAATCGGGAGGCTACACCTTC
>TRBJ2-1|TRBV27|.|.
CASSLVWQDPINEQFF
TGTGCCAGCAGTTTGGTTTGGCAGGACCCGATCAATGAGCAGTTCTTC
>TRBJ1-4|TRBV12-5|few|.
CASSLGGWEKLFF
TGTGCTAGTTCCTTGGGGGGGTGGGAAAAACTGTTTTTT
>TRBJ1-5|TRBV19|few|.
CASSILDNDQPQHF
TGTGCCAGTAGTATTCTGGACAATGATCAGCCCCAGCATTTT
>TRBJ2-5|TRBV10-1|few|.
CASSEPAGTQYF
TGCGCCAGCAGTGAGCCAGCAGGGACCCAGTACTTC
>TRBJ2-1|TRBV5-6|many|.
CASSHGGEQFF
TGTGCCAGCAGCCATGGGGGAGAACAGTTCTTC